The present T cell receptor beta chain was sequenced within a study of T cell repertoires in cytomegalovirus infection. For the study at large: Matching HLA type and CMV infection were both indicated by public TCR beta signatures. Study results and caveats: Across the ex vivo response, the dominant clonotypes were HLA-C-restricted CMV-specific TCR beta clonotypes. Adding up the frequency of public TCR beta families identified people who carried CMV plus the relevant HLA.

This clonotype was recorded many times. Its target is unknown. Via MiXCR, TCRdb re-called the reads, giving one row per CDR3 protein. Here the sample spans hundreds of thousands of distinct CDR3 sequences, 20% to 30% being singletons. This CDR3 has 14 amino acids. With V trimmed by 7 bases and J by 4 bases, 7 bases remained unmatched. Germline CDR1 is SGHVS and CDR2 is FQNEAQ. The sequencing sample was made of CD8+ T cells from PBMCs. The clonotype comes from a human donor in good health (CMV status not recorded). Some clones in this sample may be carry-over from other donors' samples. V usage is TRBV7-8 and J usage is TRBJ2-1; 7 bases are shared with TRBD1. The CDR3 sequence: CASIVEQGYNEQFF. The CDR3 bases are TGTGCCAGCATCGTAGAACAGGGGTACAATGAGCAGTTCTTC.